This paragraph covers one T cell receptor beta chain sequence. The CDR3 extends over 13 amino acids. Trimming cost V 6 bases and J 8 bases, with 14 bases left between them. This sample was included in a study of blood T cells in healthy people across ages. A sample-barcoded 5' primer and a J-beta primer mix were used in a second PCR of about 6 to 12 cycles. Every sample gave at least 2.5 million paired-end reads containing CDR3. TCRdb processed the 5' RACE reads anew with MiXCR; each CDR3 protein has one entry. The sample shows over a million distinct CDR3 sequences, approximately 42% of them seen only once.

What was sequenced was blood. The chain joins TRBV12-3 or TRBV12-4 to TRBJ2-1; possibly TRBD1 for D (6 bases). This sequence was found in a woman between 18 and 29 years old in good health. DNA for the CDR3: TGTGCCAGCAGAACAGGGTCGAGAGATGAGCAGTTCTTC. Translation: CASRTGSRDEQFF.